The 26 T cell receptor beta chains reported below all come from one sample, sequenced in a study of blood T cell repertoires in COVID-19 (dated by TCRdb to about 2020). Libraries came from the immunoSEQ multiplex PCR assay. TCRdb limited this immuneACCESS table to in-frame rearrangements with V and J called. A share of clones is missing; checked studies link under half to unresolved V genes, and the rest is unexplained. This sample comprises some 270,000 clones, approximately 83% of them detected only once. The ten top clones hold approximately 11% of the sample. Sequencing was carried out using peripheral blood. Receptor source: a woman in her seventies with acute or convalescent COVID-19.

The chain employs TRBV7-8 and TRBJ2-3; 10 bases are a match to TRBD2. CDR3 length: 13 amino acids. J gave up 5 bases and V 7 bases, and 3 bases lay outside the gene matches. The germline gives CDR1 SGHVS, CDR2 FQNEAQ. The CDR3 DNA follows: TGTGCCAGCACGGGACTAGCGAGAGATACGCAGTATTTT. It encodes CASTGLARDTQYF.

The CDR3, as DNA: TGTGCCAGCAGCCAAGATTTGACTATCAATCAGCCCCAGCATTTT. Its translation: CASSQDLTINQPQHF. The rearrangement joins TRBV3-1 (or the pseudogene TRBV3-2) to TRBJ1-5; D is uncertain. This CDR3 has 15 amino acids. Deletions cut 0 bases from V and 3 bases from J, with 9 bases between. CDR1 is LGHDT and CDR2 is YNNKEL in the germline V gene (reference sequence).

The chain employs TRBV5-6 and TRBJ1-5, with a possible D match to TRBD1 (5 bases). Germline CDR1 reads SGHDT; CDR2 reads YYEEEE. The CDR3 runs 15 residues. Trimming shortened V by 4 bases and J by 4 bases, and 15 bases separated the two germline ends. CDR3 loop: CASSPRGYPNQPQHF. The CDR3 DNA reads TGTGCCAGCAGCCCCCGGGGGTATCCGAATCAGCCCCAGCATTTT. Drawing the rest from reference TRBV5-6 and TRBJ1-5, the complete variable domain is DAGVTQSPTHLIKTRGQQVTLRCSPKSGHDTVSWYQQALGQGPQFIFQYYEEEERQRGNFPDRFSGHQFPNYSSELNVNALLLGDSALYLCASSPRGYPNQPQHFGDGTRLSIL.

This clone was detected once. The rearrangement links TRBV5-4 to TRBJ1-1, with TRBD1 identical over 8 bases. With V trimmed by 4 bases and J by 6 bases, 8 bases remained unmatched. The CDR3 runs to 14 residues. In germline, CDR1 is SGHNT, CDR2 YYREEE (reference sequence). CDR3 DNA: TGTGCCAGCAGCCCAGGACAGGGAAGGGCTGAAGCTTTCTTT. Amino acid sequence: CASSPGQGRAEAFF.

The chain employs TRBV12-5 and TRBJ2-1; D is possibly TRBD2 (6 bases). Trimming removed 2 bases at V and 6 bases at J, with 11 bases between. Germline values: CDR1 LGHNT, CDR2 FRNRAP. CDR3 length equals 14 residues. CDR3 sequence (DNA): TGTGCTAGTGGTTTGAACGGGGGTCTCAATGAGCAGTTCTTC. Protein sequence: CASGLNGGLNEQFF.

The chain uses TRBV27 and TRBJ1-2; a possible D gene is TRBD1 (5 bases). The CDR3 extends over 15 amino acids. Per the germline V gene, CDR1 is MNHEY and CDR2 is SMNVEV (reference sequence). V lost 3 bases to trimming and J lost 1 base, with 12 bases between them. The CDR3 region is CASSFRGTLNYGYTF. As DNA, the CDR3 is TGTGCCAGCAGTTTTCGGGGGACTCTTAACTATGGCTACACCTTC.

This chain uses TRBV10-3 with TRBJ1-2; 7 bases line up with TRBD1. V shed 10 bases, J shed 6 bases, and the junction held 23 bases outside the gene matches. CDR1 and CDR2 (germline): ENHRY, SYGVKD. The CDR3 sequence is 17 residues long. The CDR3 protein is CATGSTPDRANRNGYTF. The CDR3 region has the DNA TGTGCCACCGGCTCCACTCCAGACAGGGCAAATCGAAATGGCTACACCTTC.

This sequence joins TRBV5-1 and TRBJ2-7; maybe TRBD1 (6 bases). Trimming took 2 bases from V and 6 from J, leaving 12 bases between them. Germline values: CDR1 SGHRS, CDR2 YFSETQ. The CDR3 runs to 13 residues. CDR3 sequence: CASSFQGSLEQYF. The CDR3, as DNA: TGCGCCAGCAGCTTCCAGGGGTCCCTCGAGCAGTACTTC. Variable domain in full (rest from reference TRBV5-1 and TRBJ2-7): KAGVTQTPRYLIKTRGQQVTLSCSPISGHRSVSWYQQTPGQGLQFLFEYFSETQRNKGNFPGRFSGRQFSNSRSEMNVSTLELGDSALYLCASSFQGSLEQYFGPGTRLTVT.

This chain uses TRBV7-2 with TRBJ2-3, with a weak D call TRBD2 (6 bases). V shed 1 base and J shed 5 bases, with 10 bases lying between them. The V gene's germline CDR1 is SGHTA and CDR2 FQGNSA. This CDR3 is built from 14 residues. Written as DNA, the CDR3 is TGTGCCAGCAGCTTAGAAGCGGGCCAAGATACGCAGTATTTT. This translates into CASSLEAGQDTQYF. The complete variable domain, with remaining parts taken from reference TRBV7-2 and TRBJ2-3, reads GAGVSQSPSNKVTEKGKDVELRCDPISGHTALYWYRQSLGQGLEFLIYFQGNSAPDKSGLPSDRFSAERTGGSVSTLTIQRTQQEDSAVYLCASSLEAGQDTQYFGPGTRLTVL.

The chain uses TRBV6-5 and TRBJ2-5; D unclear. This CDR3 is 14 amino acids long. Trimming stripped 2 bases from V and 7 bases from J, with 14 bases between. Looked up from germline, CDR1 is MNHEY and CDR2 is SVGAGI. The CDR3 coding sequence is TGTGCCAGCAGTTACACCGGCGGATCGGGGACCCAGTACTTC. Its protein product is CASSYTGGSGTQYF.

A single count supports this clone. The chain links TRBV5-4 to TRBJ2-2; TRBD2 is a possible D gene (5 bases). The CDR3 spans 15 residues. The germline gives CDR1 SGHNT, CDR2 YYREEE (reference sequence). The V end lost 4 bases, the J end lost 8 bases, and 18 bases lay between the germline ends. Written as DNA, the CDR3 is TGTGCCAGCAGCCCCTGGAGGCTGCCCGGGGGGGAGCTGTTTTTT. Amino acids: CASSPWRLPGGELFF.

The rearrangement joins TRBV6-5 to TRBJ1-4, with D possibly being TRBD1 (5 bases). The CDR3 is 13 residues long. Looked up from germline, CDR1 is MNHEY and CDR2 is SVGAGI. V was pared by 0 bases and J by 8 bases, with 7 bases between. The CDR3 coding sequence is TGTGCCAGCAGTTACTCTGGGGGGGAAAAACTGTTTTTT. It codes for CASSYSGGEKLFF.

Written as DNA, the CDR3 is TGTGCCAGCAGCCAAGATTCGGGGGGGGAAAAACTGTTTTTT. It translates to CASSQDSGGEKLFF. J is TRBJ1-4 and V is TRBV3-1 (or the pseudogene TRBV3-2); maybe TRBD1 (5 bases). V was clipped by 0 bases and J by 8 bases, with 10 bases between them. CDR1 LGHDT and CDR2 YNNKEL come from the germline V gene (reference sequence). The CDR3 has 14 residues.

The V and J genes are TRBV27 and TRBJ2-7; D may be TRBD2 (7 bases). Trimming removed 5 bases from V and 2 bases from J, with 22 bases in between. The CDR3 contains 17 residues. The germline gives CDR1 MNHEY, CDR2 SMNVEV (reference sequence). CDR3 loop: CASSPRMGGGMAYEQYF. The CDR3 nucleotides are TGTGCCAGCAGTCCCCGGATGGGCGGGGGCATGGCCTACGAGCAGTACTTC.

The CDR3 coding sequence is TGTGCCACCAGCAGAGATCAGCGGGGGGCGGGGAGAACTGAAGCTTTCTTT. Its protein product is CATSRDQRGAGRTEAFF. The V and J genes are TRBV15 and TRBJ1-1; a weak D match, TRBD1 (6 bases). The ends were cut back, 0 bases at V and 5 bases at J, with 19 bases in the middle. The germline CDR1 and CDR2 sequences are LNHNV and YYDKDF (reference sequence). The CDR3 totals 17 residues.

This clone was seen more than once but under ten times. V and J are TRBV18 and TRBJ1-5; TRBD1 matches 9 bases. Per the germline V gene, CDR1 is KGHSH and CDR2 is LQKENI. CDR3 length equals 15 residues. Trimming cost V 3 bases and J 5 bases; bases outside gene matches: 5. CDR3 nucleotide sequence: TGTGCCAGCTCACCGTACAGGGGGCAGGATCAGCCCCAGCATTTT. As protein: CASSPYRGQDQPQHF.

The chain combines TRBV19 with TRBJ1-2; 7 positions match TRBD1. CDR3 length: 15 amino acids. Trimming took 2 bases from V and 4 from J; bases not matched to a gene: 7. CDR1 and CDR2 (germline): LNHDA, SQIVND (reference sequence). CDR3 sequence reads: CASSIRQGDRYGYTF. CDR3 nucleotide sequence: TGTGCCAGTAGTATAAGACAGGGTGACCGCTATGGCTACACCTTC.

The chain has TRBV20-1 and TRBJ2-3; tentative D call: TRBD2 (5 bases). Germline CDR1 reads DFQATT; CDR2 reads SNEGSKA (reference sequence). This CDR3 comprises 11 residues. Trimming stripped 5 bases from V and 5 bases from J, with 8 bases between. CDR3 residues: CSAEGRDTQYF. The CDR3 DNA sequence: TGCAGTGCTGAGGGTAGAGATACGCAGTATTTT.

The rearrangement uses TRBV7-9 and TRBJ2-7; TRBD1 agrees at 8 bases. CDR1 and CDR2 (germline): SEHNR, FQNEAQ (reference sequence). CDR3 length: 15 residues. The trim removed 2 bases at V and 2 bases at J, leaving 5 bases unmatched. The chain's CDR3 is CASSLSGTGPYEQYF. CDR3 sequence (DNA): TGTGCCAGCAGCTTATCAGGGACAGGACCCTACGAGCAGTACTTC. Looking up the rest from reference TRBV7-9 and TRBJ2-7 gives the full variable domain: DTGVSQNPRHKITKRGQNVTFRCDPISEHNRLYWYRQTLGQGPEFLTYFQNEAQLEKSRLLSDRFSAERPKGSFSTLEIQRTEQGDSAMYLCASSLSGTGPYEQYFGPGTRLTVT.

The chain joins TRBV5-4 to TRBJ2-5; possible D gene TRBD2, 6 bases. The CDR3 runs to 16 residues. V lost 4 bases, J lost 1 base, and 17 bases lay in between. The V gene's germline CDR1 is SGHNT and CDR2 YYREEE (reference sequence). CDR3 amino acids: CASSRKDDGGQETQYF. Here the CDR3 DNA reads TGTGCCAGCAGCCGTAAGGATGACGGGGGCCAAGAGACCCAGTACTTC.

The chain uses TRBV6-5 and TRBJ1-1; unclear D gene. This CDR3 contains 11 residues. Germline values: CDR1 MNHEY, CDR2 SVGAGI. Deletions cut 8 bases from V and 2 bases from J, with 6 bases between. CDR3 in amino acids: CASGFNTEAFF. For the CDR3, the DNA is TGTGCCAGCGGCTTTAACACTGAAGCTTTCTTT.

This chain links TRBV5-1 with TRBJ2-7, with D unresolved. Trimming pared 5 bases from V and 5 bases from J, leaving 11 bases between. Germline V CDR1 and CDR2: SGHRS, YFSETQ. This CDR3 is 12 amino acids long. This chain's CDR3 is CASSDSLNEQYF. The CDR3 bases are TGCGCCAGCAGTGATAGCCTCAACGAGCAGTACTTC. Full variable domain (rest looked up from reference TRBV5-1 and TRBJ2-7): KAGVTQTPRYLIKTRGQQVTLSCSPISGHRSVSWYQQTPGQGLQFLFEYFSETQRNKGNFPGRFSGRQFSNSRSEMNVSTLELGDSALYLCASSDSLNEQYFGPGTRLTVT.

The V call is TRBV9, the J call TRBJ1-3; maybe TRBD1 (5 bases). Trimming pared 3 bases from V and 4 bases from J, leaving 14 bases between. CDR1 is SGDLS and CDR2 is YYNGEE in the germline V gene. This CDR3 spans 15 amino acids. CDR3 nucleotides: TGTGCCAGCAGCGCAGGGTTGGGGAAGGGAAACACCATATATTTT. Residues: CASSAGLGKGNTIYF.

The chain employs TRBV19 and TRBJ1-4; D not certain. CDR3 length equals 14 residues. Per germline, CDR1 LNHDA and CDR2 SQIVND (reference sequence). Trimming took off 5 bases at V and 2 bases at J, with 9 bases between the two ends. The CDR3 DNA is TGTGCCAGTAGTTCCAGGTCTACTAATGAAAAACTGTTTTTT. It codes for CASSSRSTNEKLFF.

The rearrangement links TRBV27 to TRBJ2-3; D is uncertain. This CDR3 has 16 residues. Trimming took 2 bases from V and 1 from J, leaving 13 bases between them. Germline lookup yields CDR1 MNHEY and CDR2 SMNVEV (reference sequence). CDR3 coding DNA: TGTGCCAGCAGTTTAAACCGCCTTGAGGGCACAGATACGCAGTATTTT. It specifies CASSLNRLEGTDTQYF.

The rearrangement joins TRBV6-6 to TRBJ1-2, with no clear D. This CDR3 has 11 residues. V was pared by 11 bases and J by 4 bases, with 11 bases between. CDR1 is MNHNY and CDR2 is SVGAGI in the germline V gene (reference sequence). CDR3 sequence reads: CAVLLGYGYTF. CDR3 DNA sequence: TGTGCCGTCCTTCTAGGCTATGGCTACACCTTC.